The present TCR beta chain was sequenced within a study of cytotoxic CD8 clonotypes in ibrutinib-treated CLL (dated by TCRdb to the early 2020s). About the study as a whole: The cohort was composed of about 10 relapsed/refractory and roughly 16 treatment-naive patients; IGHV unmutated status was identified in around 17 patients. Responses were partial in some 24 patients and complete in 2; after median around 66 months follow-up, around 15 stayed in remission and about 12 progressed. Response samples were obtained after a median of roughly 13 months of treatment, with a range of about 6 to 36 months. On average, each sample had roughly 250,000 productive templates and tens of thousands of productive rearrangements. Longitudinal samples were obtainable from about 30% of the roughly 86 participants in the trial. Cryopreserved peripheral blood mononuclear cells were collected before treatment, at response, and at either disease progression or sustained remission. All remission and progressive disease samples were collected while patients were still receiving ibrutinib.

Measured from the cysteine to the phenylalanine, the CDR3 is 15 residues long. Solely the CDR3 DNA is kept, with 45 bases framed from the first base. The germline V and J ends show losses of 1 base and 5 bases respectively, and no gene match explains 8 bases of the junction. CDR1 and CDR2, looked up from the germline V gene, are SGHRS and YFSETQ. Paper-wide results and their limitations: Clonality increased at ibrutinib response, stayed stable in sustained remission, and fell back toward baseline at progression. Lymph node repertoires were not examined, and the timing of sampling was not matched between patients in sustained remission and those whose disease progressed. Public clonotypes were rare and either shrank or stayed stable during treatment, and the rise in clonality at ibrutinib response reflected expansion of private clonotypes. Baseline clonality was found to be higher than that of age-matched healthy donors and was strongly correlated with circulating CD8+ T-cell counts.

The goal of deep resolution MiSeq sequencing was a depth between 1 in 1 million and 1 in 200,000 T cells, and coverage averaged 10x per clonotype. The immunoSEQ hsTCRB Kit was used to generate the TCR beta libraries. The source study handled its data this way. Data were analyzed with ImmunoSEQ Data Assistant and ImmunoSEQ Analyzer, with V, D and J genes assigned per IMGT definitions. Clonality was computed as one minus normalized Shannon entropy of productive rearrangement frequencies, ranging from 0 to 1. Public clonotype analysis was restricted to overrepresented clonotypes comprising at least 0.05% of each patient's repertoire. Repertoires from some 14 age-matched healthy donors in immuneACCESS were used as clonality controls. TCRdb mirrors the immuneACCESS table, restricted to in-frame sequences. Some clones are absent from its copies; in checked studies, under half trace to an unresolved V gene, and the reason for the others is unknown. V and J calls and clone size are as listed in that table; D and trimming were resolved from the DNA. The sample has under 300,000 clones on record, less than 85% of them singletons. The top ten constitute 5.6% of the sample.

This clone appeared a few times. The antigen it recognizes is unknown. Base qualities are not at hand, and no much larger clone is one base apart. According to the study, the label for this sample's time point signals: progressive disease on ibrutinib. For TCR beta library preparation, roughly 2.1 micrograms of genomic DNA was extracted from cryopreserved PBMCs. Longitudinal blood samples from CLL patients on ibrutinib monotherapy were analyzed using high-throughput TCR beta sequencing. The patients took part in an open-label, single-center phase 2 trial of ibrutinib monotherapy. This sample comprised PBMCs, obtained at disease progression, from a patient treated with ibrutinib. The origin of this receptor is a human donor with chronic lymphocytic leukemia. Recombination linked TRBV5-1 to TRBJ1-2, and 7 junctional nucleotides match TRBD1. The DNA sequence is TGCGCCAGCAGCTTGACCGACAGGGCCGGGTATGGCTACACCTTC. Translated, this gives CASSLTDRAGYGYTF.